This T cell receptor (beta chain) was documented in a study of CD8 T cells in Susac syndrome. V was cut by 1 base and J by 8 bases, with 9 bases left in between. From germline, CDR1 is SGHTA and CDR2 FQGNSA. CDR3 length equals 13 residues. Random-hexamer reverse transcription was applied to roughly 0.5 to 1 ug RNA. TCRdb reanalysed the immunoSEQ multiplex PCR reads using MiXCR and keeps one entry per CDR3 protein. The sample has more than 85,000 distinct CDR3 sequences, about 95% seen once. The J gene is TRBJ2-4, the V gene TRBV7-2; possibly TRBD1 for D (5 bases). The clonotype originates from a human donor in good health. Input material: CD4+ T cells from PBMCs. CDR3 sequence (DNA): TGTGCCAGCAGCTTAGGGACATTGGACATTCAGTACTTC. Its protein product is CASSLGTLDIQYF.